The next 31 T cell receptor beta chains were all read from a single sample in a study of cytomegalovirus exposure and HLA in healthy donors. The PCR employed 60 Vbeta primers together with 13 Jbeta primers. Sequenced by immunoSEQ multiplex PCR; TCRdb stores in-frame clones only, minus some. Of tens of thousands of clones in the sample, over 60% are singletons; the top ten hold about 3.9%. The specimen was PBMCs. These receptors originate from a man aged 25-40 years in good health and CMV-seronegative.

This clone was observed a handful of times. The CDR3 nucleotides are TGTGCCAGCACCTACCATGGGGGGACGAACACCGGGGAGCTGTTTTTT. Amino acids: CASTYHGGTNTGELFF. The V and J genes are TRBV28 and TRBJ2-2, with TRBD2 as a possible D gene (6 bases). V lost 7 bases to trimming and J lost 0 bases, with 15 bases between them. Germline CDR1 is MDHEN and CDR2 is SYDVKM. The CDR3 is made up of 16 amino acids.

The chain links TRBV10-3 to TRBJ1-5; D remains ambiguous. This CDR3 is 14 amino acids long. Per germline, CDR1 ENHRY and CDR2 SYGVKD. Trimming cost V 2 bases and J 0 bases, with 5 bases left between them. The CDR3 is CAISEGLSNQPQHF. In nucleotides, the CDR3 is TGTGCCATCAGTGAGGGGCTTAGCAATCAGCCCCAGCATTTT.

The V call is TRBV2, the J call TRBJ1-2, with D tentatively TRBD1 (6 bases). The V end lost 6 bases, the J end lost 4 bases, and 15 bases lay between the germline ends. This CDR3 region has 14 residues. CDR1 SNHLY and CDR2 FYNNEI come from the germline V gene. As DNA, the CDR3 is TGTGCCAGCAGCGAACTTGGACAGACCTATGGCTACACCTTC. Translated: CASSELGQTYGYTF.

This rearrangement joins TRBV6-6 to TRBJ2-1; D ambiguous. The V end was cut by 5 bases, the J end by 6 bases, with 8 bases between. From germline, CDR1 is MNHNY and CDR2 SVGAGI (reference sequence). The CDR3 totals 12 residues. The CDR3 DNA is TGTGCCAGCAGTCGACCGGGCAATGAGCAGTTCTTC. Translation gives CASSRPGNEQFF.

This chain links TRBV9 with TRBJ2-5; D remains unclear. The CDR3 runs to 13 residues. Germline loops: CDR1 SGDLS, CDR2 YYNGEE. Trimming shortened V by 0 bases and J by 9 bases, and 12 bases separated the two germline ends. The CDR3 DNA follows: TGTGCCAGCAGCGTAGCGGCAGGTCGCCCCCAGTACTTC. Encoded protein: CASSVAAGRPQYF.

The chain has TRBV11-2 and TRBJ2-5; TRBD1 is a possible D gene (6 bases). Germline CDR1 SGHAT, CDR2 FQNNGV. Trimming removed 5 bases at V and 13 bases at J, with 14 bases between. This CDR3 region has 11 residues. In DNA form, the CDR3 reads TGTGCCAGCAGCGCCGACAGGACGCGGTACTTC. The encoded protein is CASSADRTRYF.

This clone occurred a few times. The chain is built from TRBV10-3 and TRBJ1-4; the D is unclear. V dropped 7 bases and J dropped 3 bases, with 9 bases sitting between them. The CDR3 length is 13 residues. Germline V gene sequence: CDR1 ENHRY, CDR2 SYGVKD. CDR3 coding DNA: TGTGCCATCAAACCGGAGGCTAATGAAAAACTGTTTTTT. The encoded protein is CAIKPEANEKLFF.

V is TRBV10-1 and J is TRBJ2-1; D is undetermined. CDR1 and CDR2 from the germline V gene are WNHNN and SYGVQD (reference sequence). The CDR3 loop spans 12 amino acids. V lost 1 base, J lost 12 bases, and 10 bases lay in between. CDR3 sequence: CASSEYDTRQFF. Written as DNA, the CDR3 is TGCGCCAGCAGTGAGTATGACACCCGGCAGTTCTTC.

The chain recombines TRBV9 with TRBJ2-1; 9 bases match TRBD2. The CDR3 extends over 15 amino acids. Per germline, CDR1 SGDLS and CDR2 YYNGEE. J was trimmed by 9 bases and V by 4 bases; bases with no gene match: 11. Here the CDR3 reads CASSLLAGEKGEQFF. The DNA of the CDR3 is TGTGCCAGCAGCCTTTTAGCGGGAGAGAAGGGTGAGCAGTTCTTC.

This clone was seen only a few times. The rearrangement joins TRBV5-6 to TRBJ2-5, with a possible D match to TRBD1 (5 bases). Germline V CDR1 and CDR2: SGHDT, YYEEEE. The V end was cut by 2 bases, the J end by 4 bases, with 12 bases between. The CDR3 extends over 14 amino acids. The CDR3 nucleotides read TGTGCCAGCAGCTTAATTAGGGGTCTAGAGACCCAGTACTTC. Translation: CASSLIRGLETQYF.

This clone was seen a few times. The chain links TRBV29-1 to TRBJ1-2, with D unclear. Trimming shortened V by 4 bases and J by 8 bases, and 20 bases separated the two germline ends. The CDR3 contains 14 residues. Germline V gives CDR1 SQVTM, CDR2 ANQGSEA. In DNA, the CDR3 is TGCAGCGTTGTACCGGCAGGAATGGATTCGGGCTACACCTTC. Amino acid sequence: CSVVPAGMDSGYTF.

V gene TRBV27 combines with J gene TRBJ1-6, with D possibly being TRBD1 (5 bases). The CDR3 length is 15 residues. Germline-derived CDR1 and CDR2 are MNHEY and SMNVEV (reference sequence). Between the trimmed V and J ends, which lost 7 bases and 10 bases, there was a span of 20 bases. The CDR3 here is CASTSKLLGRSPLHF. The CDR3, as DNA: TGTGCCAGCACCTCCAAGTTGCTGGGGCGATCACCCCTCCACTTT.

The V and J genes are TRBV7-8 and TRBJ1-1; the match to TRBD1 covers 8 bases. J lost 6 bases, V lost 5 bases, and 8 bases had no gene match. This CDR3 has 14 residues. Germline V gene data show CDR1 as SGHVS and CDR2 as FQNEAQ. This chain's CDR3 is CASSPGQGFSEAFF. The CDR3 region has the DNA TGTGCCAGCAGCCCTGGACAGGGATTTTCTGAAGCTTTCTTT.

This sequence joins TRBV2 and TRBJ2-2; TRBD1 matches at 8 bases. From germline, CDR1 is SNHLY and CDR2 FYNNEI. There are 15 residues in the CDR3. With V trimmed by 6 bases and J by 3 bases, 6 bases remained unmatched. The CDR3: CASRQDRADTGELFF. The DNA for the CDR3 is TGTGCCAGCAGACAGGACAGGGCGGACACCGGGGAGCTGTTTTTT.

This chain connects TRBV2 to TRBJ1-1; weak D call: TRBD1 (5 bases). CDR1 SNHLY and CDR2 FYNNEI come from the germline V gene. The germline V and J ends were trimmed by 5 bases and 5 bases, with 12 bases remaining between them. The length of the CDR3 is 13 residues. CDR3 residues: CASSTRGETEAFF. The CDR3 DNA reads TGTGCCAGCAGTACTCGGGGGGAGACTGAAGCTTTCTTT.

The chain recombines TRBV7-2 with TRBJ1-1, with 8 nucleotides matching TRBD1. Trimming removed 5 bases from V and 5 bases from J; junction bases left unmatched: 1. The CDR3 has 12 residues. Germline CDR1 SGHTA, CDR2 FQGNSA. The CDR3 sequence is CASSRQGTEAFF. The CDR3 DNA is TGTGCCAGCAGCCGACAGGGGACTGAAGCTTTCTTT.

The V and J genes are TRBV5-1 and TRBJ2-1; D is possibly TRBD2 (7 bases). The CDR3 has 12 residues. V lost 4 bases, J lost 9 bases, and 11 bases lay in between. The V gene's germline CDR1 is SGHRS and CDR2 YFSETQ. For the CDR3, the DNA is TGCGCCAGCAGCGGGGGGGCAATTGAGCAGTTCTTC. This translates into CASSGGAIEQFF.

The V and J genes are TRBV7-9 and TRBJ1-2; possibly TRBD1 for D (5 bases). V was trimmed by 4 bases and J by 4 bases, leaving 10 bases between them. This CDR3 has 13 amino acids. The germline gives CDR1 SEHNR, CDR2 FQNEAQ (reference sequence). CDR3 loop: CASSWGEGYGYTF. The DNA for the CDR3 is TGTGCCAGCAGCTGGGGGGAAGGCTATGGCTACACCTTC.

The chain links TRBV7-3 to TRBJ2-3, with D unresolved. V lost 2 bases to trimming and J lost 2 bases, with 8 bases between them. CDR3 length: 14 residues. The germline gives CDR1 SGHTA, CDR2 FQGTGA. The CDR3 reads CASSLGHNTDTQYF. The CDR3, as DNA: TGTGCCAGCAGCTTAGGGCACAACACAGATACGCAGTATTTT.

V gene TRBV7-3 combines with J gene TRBJ2-4, with 11 positions matching TRBD2. Germline values: CDR1 SGHTA, CDR2 FQGTGA. V trimming: 5 bases; J trimming: 2 bases; junction bases outside the gene matches: 5. This CDR3 has 16 residues. DNA of the CDR3: TGTGCCAGCAGCGTTAGCGGGGGGGCTACCAAAAACATTCAGTACTTC. It specifies CASSVSGGATKNIQYF.

V is TRBV15 and J is TRBJ1-5; a weak D match, TRBD1 (5 bases). Germline values: CDR1 LNHNV, CDR2 YYDKDF (reference sequence). V lost 0 bases and J 6 bases, leaving 12 bases between the germline ends. The CDR3 extends over 15 amino acids. The CDR3 region is CATSRDLRGFQPQHF. The CDR3 DNA sequence: TGTGCCACCAGCAGAGATTTAAGGGGCTTTCAGCCCCAGCATTTT.

This clone was seen just once. This chain uses TRBV20-1 with TRBJ1-2, with 7 positions matching TRBD1. The CDR3 runs 10 residues. V was pared by 6 bases and J by 8 bases, with 3 bases of the junction left unmatched. CDR1 and CDR2 from the germline V gene are DFQATT and SNEGSKA (reference sequence). Written as DNA, the CDR3 is TGCAGTGCAACAGGGGTGGGCTACACCTTC. Translated: CSATGVGYTF.

In this sample, this clone turned up a few times. CDR3 sequence: CAITQGASAYEQYF. For the CDR3, the DNA is TGTGCCATCACTCAGGGGGCGAGTGCCTACGAGCAGTACTTC. The chain couples TRBV10-3 to TRBJ2-7; 8 nucleotides match TRBD1. Trimming removed 7 bases from V and 2 bases from J; junction bases left unmatched: 7. CDR1 ENHRY and CDR2 SYGVKD come from the germline V gene. The CDR3 runs to 14 residues.

This clone was detected only once. The chain couples TRBV7-6 to TRBJ1-6, with D maybe TRBD1 (5 bases). Trimming shortened V by 1 base and J by 8 bases, and 12 bases separated the two germline ends. The CDR3 runs 15 residues. CDR1 is SGHVS and CDR2 is FNYEAQ in the germline V gene. The DNA of the CDR3 is TGTGCCAGCAGCTTAGGGCCGGGGGGAGATTCACCCCTCCACTTT. It is translated as CASSLGPGGDSPLHF.

This clone was counted a few times. The chain joins TRBV10-3 to TRBJ2-6, with TRBD2 as a possible D gene (6 bases). Trimming removed 9 bases from V and 3 bases from J, with 18 bases in between. The CDR3 spans 16 residues. Germline CDR1 and CDR2: ENHRY and SYGVKD. CDR3 protein: CAIKRAGTDGANVLTF. Written as DNA, the CDR3 is TGTGCCATAAAGCGGGCGGGTACCGATGGGGCCAACGTCCTGACTTTC.

The V call is TRBV4-1, the J call TRBJ1-1, with TRBD1 as a possible D gene (5 bases). Germline lookup yields CDR1 MGHRA and CDR2 YSYEKL. Trimming removed 2 bases from V and 0 bases from J, with 16 bases in between. This CDR3 is built from 17 residues. The CDR3 is CASSQLRGAEMNTEAFF. In DNA, the CDR3 is TGCGCCAGCAGCCAACTTAGGGGTGCAGAAATGAACACTGAAGCTTTCTTT.

The J gene is TRBJ1-2, the V gene TRBV19; TRBD1 aligns across 8 bases. The germline gives CDR1 LNHDA, CDR2 SQIVND (reference sequence). The CDR3 runs to 15 residues. J was trimmed by 0 bases and V by 7 bases; bases with no gene match: 7. CDR3 coding DNA: TGTGCCAGTAACCCACGGACAGGGCCTAACTATGGCTACACCTTC. Translating it yields CASNPRTGPNYGYTF.

Of note for this clone: The junction shows a germline mismatch at one end, possibly a read error. This rearrangement joins TRBV4-1 to TRBJ2-7; 12 bases are shared with TRBD2. The germline V gene has CDR1 MGHRA and CDR2 YSYEKL. CDR3 length: 13 amino acids. The CDR3 nucleotides read TGCGCCAGCAGCCAGACGGGACTAGCGGGTAGGAACTTC. Amino acid sequence: CASSQTGLAGRNF.

The rearrangement joins TRBV4-1 to TRBJ2-3, with 9 bases fitting TRBD1. The CDR3 loop spans 18 amino acids. CDR1 MGHRA and CDR2 YSYEKL come from the germline V gene. The V gene end was trimmed by 4 bases and the J gene end by 5 bases; junction bases not matched to a gene: 16. Here the CDR3 reads CASSLQPRTGGAGDTQYF. The CDR3 nucleotides are TGCGCCAGCAGCCTACAACCTCGAACAGGGGGCGCGGGAGATACGCAGTATTTT.

This clone came up a few times. CDR3 coding DNA: TGCGCCAGCAGCCCGAGGGACAGGAGTCTAATGGCCCAGTACTTC. It specifies CASSPRDRSLMAQYF. The gene calls are TRBV5-1 and TRBJ2-5; 8 bases line up with TRBD1. In germline, CDR1 is SGHRS, CDR2 YFSETQ. The CDR3 covers 15 residues. V gave up 4 bases and J gave up 9 bases; unmatched junction bases: 14.

The chain is built from TRBV28 and TRBJ2-7; 10 bases agree with TRBD2. Germline assignment: CDR1 MDHEN and CDR2 SYDVKM. V was pared by 10 bases and J by 0 bases, with 9 bases of the junction left unmatched. CDR3 length: 15 residues. CDR3 loop: CAIGETSGPSYEQYF. In DNA form, the CDR3 reads TGTGCCATCGGGGAGACTAGCGGGCCCTCCTACGAGCAGTACTTC.